The clone carrying this T cell receptor (beta chain) was found many times. Antigen unknown. The data stem from a study of T cell repertoires in cytomegalovirus infection. About the research overall: Public TCR beta signatures indicated both CMV infection and matching HLA type. Findings and limits, study-wide: The study identified carriers of CMV plus the relevant HLA from cumulative public TCR beta family frequency. Dominant in the ex vivo response were TCR beta clonotypes restricted by HLA-C and specific for CMV.

Trimming cost V 1 base and J 5 bases; bases outside gene matches: 9. Germline lookup yields CDR1 MGHRA and CDR2 YSYEKL. The CDR3 covers 17 residues. TCRdb reprocessed the reads via MiXCR and lists one record per CDR3 protein. The sample records approximately 550,000 distinct CDR3 sequences, 16% being singletons. Sequences were obtained from CD8+ T cells from PBMCs. The origin of this receptor is a human donor in good health (CMV status not recorded). Some clones in this sample may be carry-over from other donors' samples. The rearrangement uses TRBV4-1 and TRBJ2-1; 9 bases are a match to TRBD2. Here the CDR3 reads CASSQVPGLARHNEQFF. The CDR3 DNA sequence: TGCGCCAGCAGCCAAGTACCGGGACTAGCACGCCACAATGAGCAGTTCTTC.